The sequence of this T cell receptor (beta chain) was determined in a study of CD8 T cells in ankylosing spondylitis. At least ten counts were recorded for this clonotype. The germline gives CDR1 SGHKS, CDR2 YYEKEE (reference sequence). The CDR3 consists of 15 residues. V was cut by 1 base and J by 0 bases, with 8 bases left in between. TCRdb reprocessed the 5' RACE reads via MiXCR and lists one record per CDR3 protein. The repertoire consists of around 130,000 distinct CDR3 sequences, with 7% occurring once and the leading ten covering 12%. The chain has TRBV5-5 and TRBJ1-5; D is unresolved. This TCR was recovered from a male donor with ankylosing spondylitis or in good health (not recorded which). The sequencing input was blood, either unsorted or a sorted T cell fraction (not recorded which). The CDR3 DNA reads as TGTGCCAGCAGCTTGCTAAGTTATAGCAATCAGCCCCAGCATTTT. Translation gives CASSLLSYSNQPQHF.